This T cell receptor (beta chain) was captured in a study of early T cells in non-severe SARS-CoV-2 infection. For the study at large: Sequencing input comprised bulk RNA from unsorted whole blood; chain pairing was not available.

Study-wide results and caveats: VDJdb matching skewed toward anti-spike CD8 responses, missing private and CD4 specificities.

Unique molecular identifiers were added to individual cDNA molecules. TCRdb used MiXCR to reprocess the 5' RACE reads, holding one entry per CDR3 protein. This sample has about 49,000 distinct CDR3 sequences, with roughly 4.5% found just once. V shed 0 bases and J shed 7 bases, with 14 bases lying between them. The germline V gene has CDR1 DFQATT and CDR2 SNEGSKA (reference sequence). CDR3 length: 14 residues. This clonotype was observed at least ten times. Its antigen is not identified. The rearrangement uses TRBV20-1 and TRBJ2-3, with D perhaps matching TRBD2 (6 bases). The TCR comes from an adult who was a healthcare worker with PCR-confirmed SARS-CoV-2 infection or an uninfected control (not recorded which). The specimen sequenced was whole blood. CDR3 sequence reads: CSAREGGTVNTQYF. In DNA form, the CDR3 reads TGCAGTGCTAGAGAGGGCGGGACGGTGAATACGCAGTATTTT.